The source of this TCR beta chain is a study of cytomegalovirus exposure and HLA in healthy donors. Study results and limitations: Information on immune exposure was restricted to one variable (CMV serostatus). A few of the chains that were CMV-associated were confirmed in vitro to be specific for CMV antigens. Accurate prediction of HLA-A and HLA-B alleles (for most subjects) was reportedly achieved from TCR beta sequences.

The primer mix had 60 Vbeta and 13 Jbeta primers. Measured with immunoSEQ multiplex PCR; TCRdb has only the in-frame clones, and not every one. The repertoire includes approximately 200,000 clones, roughly 79% of them detected once, and around 1.8% sits in the top ten. As for this clone: Antigen: not known. The same CDR3 also results from other DNA sequences found in this sample.

The CDR3 has 15 amino acids. CDR1 and CDR2 from the germline V gene are MNHEY and SVGAGI. The J segment lost 10 bases and the V segment lost 4 bases, leaving 5 bases of the junction unmatched. The origin of this receptor is a man younger than 35 in good health and CMV-seronegative. This rearrangement joins TRBV6-5 to TRBJ1-6, with 12 bases aligning to TRBD1. The specimen sequenced was PBMCs. The CDR3 spells CASSWGTGGDSPLHF. The DNA for the CDR3 is TGTGCCAGCAGTTGGGGGACAGGGGGCGACTCACCCCTCCACTTT.